This T cell receptor (beta chain) was identified in a study of blood T cells in healthy people across ages. Alongside a J-beta primer mix, a sample-barcoded 5' primer served in a second PCR lasting about 7 to 11 cycles. TCRdb analysed the 5' RACE reads with MiXCR anew, one entry per CDR3 protein. The sample includes 650,000 to 800,000 distinct CDR3 sequences, around two fifths of them seen just once. CDR3 length: 15 residues. Trimming took off 5 bases at V and 6 bases at J, with 21 bases between the two ends. CDR1 DFQATT and CDR2 SNEGSKA come from the germline V gene (reference sequence). Sample: blood. The chain uses TRBV20-1 and TRBJ2-3; maybe TRBD1 (6 bases). The receptor was derived from a man aged 60 to 69 in good health. The CDR3 loop reads CSAGTQGTGKDTQYF. The CDR3 nucleotides are TGCAGTGCTGGAACCCAGGGGACCGGGAAGGATACGCAGTATTTT.